This TCR beta chain derives from a study of CD8 T cells in Susac syndrome. TCR beta was sequenced from blood CD8+ and CD4+ T cells. The multiple sclerosis controls were treatment-naive patients affected by stable or active relapsing-remitting disease. Negative isolation yielded CD4+ and CD8+ T cells, and FACS enriched TEMRA cells. Germline values: CDR1 SGHRS, CDR2 YFSETQ. V was shortened by 0 bases and J by 0 bases, with 12 bases between the two germline ends. CDR3 size: 16 residues. Random hexamers primed reverse transcription of about 0.45 to 1 ug RNA. It was immunoSEQ multiplex PCR that amplified TCR beta CDR3 across 54 Vbeta and 13 Jbeta. TCRdb processed the immunoSEQ multiplex PCR reads anew with MiXCR; each CDR3 protein has one entry. The sample carries 100,000 to 150,000 distinct CDR3 sequences, roughly 94% recorded once.

Sequenced sample: CD4+ T cells from PBMCs. The TCR was taken from a human donor with multiple sclerosis. This rearrangement joins TRBV5-1 to TRBJ1-1; TRBD1 might be the D (5 bases). The CDR3: CASSLGVTGVNTEAFF. For the CDR3, the DNA is TGCGCCAGCAGCTTGGGGGTAACAGGTGTGAACACTGAAGCTTTCTTT.